These 18 T cell receptor beta chains were all obtained from the same sample, sequenced in a study of T cells in Graves' hyperthyroidism and ophthalmopathy. RNA transcripts yielded amplified TCR beta CDR3 regions. Carried out on the TCR CDR3, a first-round RT-PCR used the HTBI primer set. In TCRdb, the multiplex PCR reads were re-called with MiXCR into one record per CDR3 protein. The table lists around 620,000 distinct CDR3 sequences, more than 13% of them singletons. Sequenced input: blood. The receptors derive from a woman under 30 with Graves' ophthalmopathy.

There are many counts of this clonotype. The rearrangement joins TRBV9 to TRBJ2-3; 11 bases are a match to TRBD1. This CDR3 region has 15 residues. The trim removed 0 bases at V and 5 bases at J, leaving 2 bases unmatched. CDR1 is SGDLS, CDR2 YYNGEE, per germline. The CDR3 reads CASSVVGQGEDTQYF. DNA for the CDR3: TGTGCCAGCAGCGTAGTGGGACAGGGGGAAGATACGCAGTATTTT. The variable domain in full, with the rest retrieved from reference TRBV9 and TRBJ2-3, is DSGVTQTPKHLITATGQRVTLRCSPRSGDLSVYWYQQSLDQGLQFLIQYYNGEERAKGNILERFSAQQFPDLHSELNLSSLELGDSALYFCASSVVGQGEDTQYFGPGTRLTVL.

This clonotype was counted ten times or more. The rearrangement joins TRBV28 to TRBJ2-5; TRBD2 matches 8 bases. After removal of 7 bases from V and 2 bases from J, the junction contained 3 bases not matched to a gene. The CDR3 totals 13 residues. CDR1 MDHEN and CDR2 SYDVKM come from the germline V gene. The CDR3 spells CASTGGPQETQYF. The CDR3 DNA is TGTGCCAGCACGGGGGGGCCACAAGAGACCCAGTACTTC.

The J gene is TRBJ2-5, the V gene TRBV15; D is uncertain. The CDR3 is made up of 13 amino acids. V lost 4 bases and J lost 6, with 12 bases in between. Germline loops: CDR1 LNHNV, CDR2 YYDKDF (reference sequence). The CDR3 loop reads CATSNPFTKTQYF. The CDR3 region has the DNA TGTGCCACCAGCAACCCGTTTACTAAGACCCAGTACTTC.

This clonotype was seen repeatedly, ten times or more. The chain links TRBV10-3 to TRBJ2-1; the D gene is possibly TRBD2 (5 bases). V was clipped by 3 bases and J by 10 bases, with 13 bases between them. The CDR3 has 13 amino acids. The germline V gene encodes CDR1 ENHRY and CDR2 SYGVKD. The DNA for the CDR3 is TGTGCCATCAGTGAAAAGAGCGGAATAGAGCAGTTCTTC. It encodes CAISEKSGIEQFF.

The chain uses TRBV7-9 and TRBJ2-7; TRBD2 is a possible D gene (6 bases). The length of the CDR3 is 15 residues. Germline V lookup: CDR1 SEHNR, CDR2 FQNEAQ (reference sequence). Trimming shortened V by 4 bases and J by 7 bases, and 20 bases separated the two germline ends. CDR3 sequence reads: CASSSRTNPPTEQYF. The CDR3 coding sequence is TGTGCCAGCAGCTCTAGGACTAATCCCCCGACGGAGCAGTACTTC. The entire variable domain, with the rest obtained from reference TRBV7-9 and TRBJ2-7, is as follows: DTGVSQNPRHKITKRGQNVTFRCDPISEHNRLYWYRQTLGQGPEFLTYFQNEAQLEKSRLLSDRFSAERPKGSFSTLEIQRTEQGDSAMYLCASSSRTNPPTEQYFGPGTRLTVT.

This clonotype was seen only a few times. The J gene is TRBJ2-1, the V gene TRBV7-6; 8 bases agree with TRBD2. The germline gives CDR1 SGHVS, CDR2 FNYEAQ. V lost 5 bases to trimming and J lost 7 bases; unmatched junction nucleotides: 10. The CDR3 runs 15 residues. In nucleotides, the CDR3 is TGTGCCAGCAGCGCAAGAGCGGGAGCGTCGAATGAGCAGTTCTTC. Residues: CASSARAGASNEQFF.

This rearrangement joins TRBV5-1 to TRBJ2-1; D gene uncertain. Between the trimmed V and J ends, which lost 3 bases and 4 bases, there was a span of 8 bases. CDR3 length: 13 amino acids. Germline CDR1 reads SGHRS; CDR2 reads YFSETQ. The CDR3 nucleotides are TGCGCCAGCAGCTCCCTAGGATACAATGAGCAGTTCTTC. Protein sequence: CASSSLGYNEQFF.

This clonotype was detected many times. The chain joins TRBV11-2 to TRBJ2-3; the D is unclear. The length of the CDR3 is 16 residues. Germline V gene sequence: CDR1 SGHAT, CDR2 FQNNGV. Trimming removed 4 bases from V and 5 bases from J, with 19 bases in between. The CDR3 DNA sequence: TGTGCCAGCAGCTCAAGACTCTCATCGGGTATAGATACGCAGTATTTT. Protein product: CASSSRLSSGIDTQYF.

There are many counts of this clonotype. This sequence joins TRBV24-1 and TRBJ2-7; no clear D. V was shortened by 3 bases and J by 5 bases, with 4 bases between the two germline ends. Germline V CDR1 and CDR2: KGHDR, SFDVKD. The CDR3 loop spans 11 amino acids. CDR3 in amino acids: CATSDRNEQYF. The DNA for the CDR3 is TGTGCCACCAGTGATCGCAACGAGCAGTACTTC.

Ten or more counts support this clonotype. The V gene is TRBV20-1, the J gene TRBJ2-7; tentative D call: TRBD2 (5 bases). The CDR3 covers 14 residues. Germline V lookup: CDR1 DFQATT, CDR2 SNEGSKA (reference sequence). The V gene lost 0 bases and the J gene lost 0 bases, with 9 bases spanning the gap. The CDR3 protein is CSARDLSGSYEQYF. The DNA for the CDR3 is TGCAGTGCTAGAGATCTGAGCGGCTCCTACGAGCAGTACTTC.

Only a few counts were recorded for this clonotype. The chain employs TRBV30 and TRBJ2-7; no clear D. V shed 6 bases and J shed 2 bases, with 14 bases lying between them. The CDR3 has 13 residues. The V gene's germline CDR1 is GTSNPN and CDR2 SVGIG (reference sequence). The CDR3 spells CACHPGSTYEQYF. The CDR3 DNA reads TGTGCCTGCCATCCGGGCAGCACCTACGAGCAGTACTTC.

The chain carries TRBV5-6 and TRBJ2-7; a possible D gene is TRBD2 (6 bases). The end of the DNA is better explained by TRBJ2-1, so the J call may be wrong. CDR1 and CDR2 from the germline V gene are SGHDT and YYEEEE. This CDR3 has 14 residues. The chain's CDR3 is CASSWRGKGYEQFF. The CDR3 DNA reads as TGTGCCAGCAGCTGGAGGGGAAAGGGCTACGAGCAGTTCTTC.

This chain links TRBV5-4 with TRBJ2-5; D remains ambiguous. V was clipped by 3 bases and J by 5 bases, with 14 bases between them. This CDR3 is built from 14 residues. Germline CDR1 SGHNT, CDR2 YYREEE (reference sequence). CDR3 in amino acids: CASSSLELGETQYF. The DNA for the CDR3 is TGTGCCAGCAGCTCCCTAGAGTTGGGGGAGACCCAGTACTTC. Variable domain in full (rest from reference TRBV5-4 and TRBJ2-5): ETGVTQSPTHLIKTRGQQVTLRCSSQSGHNTVSWYQQALGQGPQFIFQYYREEENGRGNFPPRFSGLQFPNYSSELNVNALELDDSALYLCASSSLELGETQYFGPGTRLLVL.

In its sample, this clonotype was seen a few times. The conserved closing phenylalanine or tryptophan is absent in this CDR3, likely reflecting a read error. J is TRBJ1-1 and V is TRBV4-1, with 11 nucleotides matching TRBD1. After removal of 7 bases from V and 4 bases from J, the junction contained 8 bases not matched to a gene. In germline, CDR1 is MGHRA, CDR2 YSYEKL. This CDR3 is 15 amino acids long. The CDR3 loop is CASNSPGTGGTEAFL. In DNA, the CDR3 is TGCGCCAGCAACTCTCCTGGGACAGGGGGCACTGAAGCTTTCCTT.

The table lists this clonotype with many counts. This chain links TRBV7-3 with TRBJ2-3; TRBD2 might be the D (5 bases). Per the germline V gene, CDR1 is SGHTA and CDR2 is FQGTGA. Trimming removed 5 bases at V and 2 bases at J, with 17 bases between. The CDR3 loop spans 16 amino acids. The DNA for the CDR3 is TGTGCCAGCAGCCCTATCGGAGGCGGCTTCACAGATACGCAGTATTTT. Amino acid sequence: CASSPIGGGFTDTQYF.

This clonotype has at least ten counts. The rearrangement joins TRBV7-3 to TRBJ2-1, with 10 bases aligning to TRBD1. The CDR3 sequence is 16 residues long. The V segment lost 3 bases and the J segment 8 bases; nucleotides outside the gene matches: 10. Germline V gene data show CDR1 as SGHTA and CDR2 as FQGTGA. CDR3 sequence reads: CASSFGQGGNFDEQFF. The CDR3 DNA follows: TGTGCCAGCAGCTTCGGACAGGGGGGAAATTTCGATGAGCAGTTCTTC.

This chain connects TRBV19 to TRBJ2-3; 14 bases are a match to TRBD2. Per germline, CDR1 LNHDA and CDR2 SQIVND (reference sequence). The V gene end was trimmed by 6 bases and the J gene end by 0 bases; junction bases not matched to a gene: 5. CDR3 length: 17 amino acids. CDR3 nucleotides: TGTGCCAGTAGCTCCGGACTAGCGGGAGGCAGCACAGATACGCAGTATTTT. Its protein is CASSSGLAGGSTDTQYF.

This clonotype was seen many times. The chain carries TRBV20-1 and TRBJ2-3, with 7 bases aligning to TRBD1. There are 14 residues in the CDR3. Germline assignment: CDR1 DFQATT and CDR2 SNEGSKA (reference sequence). The CDR3 sequence is CSPMGTASTDTQYF. Here the CDR3 DNA reads TGCAGCCCAATGGGGACAGCTAGCACAGATACGCAGTATTTT.